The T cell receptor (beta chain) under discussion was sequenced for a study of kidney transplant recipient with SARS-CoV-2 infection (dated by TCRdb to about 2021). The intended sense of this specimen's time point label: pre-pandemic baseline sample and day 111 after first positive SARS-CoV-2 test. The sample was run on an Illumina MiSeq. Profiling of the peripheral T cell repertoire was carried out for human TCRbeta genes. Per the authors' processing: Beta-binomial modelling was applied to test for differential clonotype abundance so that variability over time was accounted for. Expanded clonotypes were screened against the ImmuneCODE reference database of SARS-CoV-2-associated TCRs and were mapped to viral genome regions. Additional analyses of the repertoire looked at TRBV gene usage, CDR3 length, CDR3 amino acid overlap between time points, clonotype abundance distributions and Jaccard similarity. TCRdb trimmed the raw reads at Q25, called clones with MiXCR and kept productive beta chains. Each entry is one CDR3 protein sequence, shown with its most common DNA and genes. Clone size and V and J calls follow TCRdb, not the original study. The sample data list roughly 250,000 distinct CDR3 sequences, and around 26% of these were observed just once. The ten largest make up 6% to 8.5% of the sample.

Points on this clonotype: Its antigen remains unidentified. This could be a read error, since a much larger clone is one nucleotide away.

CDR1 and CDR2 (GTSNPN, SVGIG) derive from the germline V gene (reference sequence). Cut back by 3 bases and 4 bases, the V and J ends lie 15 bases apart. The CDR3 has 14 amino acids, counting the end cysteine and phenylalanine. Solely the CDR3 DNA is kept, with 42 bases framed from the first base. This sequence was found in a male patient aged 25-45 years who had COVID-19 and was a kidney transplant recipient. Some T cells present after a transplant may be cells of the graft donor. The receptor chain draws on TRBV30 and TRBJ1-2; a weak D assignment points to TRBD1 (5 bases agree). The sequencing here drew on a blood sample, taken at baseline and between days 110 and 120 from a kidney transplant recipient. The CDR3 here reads CAWRGRDHTYGYTF. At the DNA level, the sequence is TGTGCCTGGAGGGGTCGGGACCACACCTATGGCTACACCTTC.